This T cell receptor (beta chain) was found in a study of shared clonotypes between healthy human individuals. Broader study findings: Estimated richness was generally greater in naive than memory subsets.

This CDR3 contains 15 residues. CDR1 and CDR2 (germline): MNHEY, SMNVEV (reference sequence). V was cut by 3 bases and J by 5 bases, with 15 bases left in between. On this clone: Antigen specificity is unknown.

Repertoires were generated with immunoSEQ multiplex PCR, while TCRdb's copy carries only in-frame clones and drops some. The sample contains 1.5 million to 2.5 million clones, roughly 95% of which appear only once. Naive-designated CD8 cells lacked CD45RO, were positively enriched for CCR7, and omitted terminally differentiated effector memory CD45RA+ cells. This clonotype was obtained from a man aged 18 to 29 in good health. Specimen: naive CD8+ T cells sorted from blood. V is TRBV27 and J is TRBJ2-3; D is tentatively TRBD1 or TRBD2 (6 bases each). As DNA, the CDR3 is TGTGCCAGCAGTTTTGAGGGGGGATATGGAGATACGCAGTATTTT. It encodes CASSFEGGYGDTQYF.